The 26 T cell receptor beta chains reported below all come from one sample, sequenced in a study of cytomegalovirus exposure and HLA in healthy donors. The PCR had 60 Vbeta and 13 Jbeta primers. Produced via immunoSEQ multiplex PCR; TCRdb's table is partial and in-frame only. Of some 78,000 clones in the sample, around 68% were seen once. The specimen sequenced was PBMCs. These receptors came from a man aged 35 to 55 in good health and CMV-seropositive.

The chain combines TRBV5-6 with TRBJ2-2; D is possibly TRBD1 (5 bases). From germline, CDR1 is SGHDT and CDR2 YYEEEE. The CDR3 is 15 residues long. V was cut by 4 bases and J by 4 bases, with 14 bases left in between. The CDR3 here is CASSPLQGITGELFF. The CDR3 DNA sequence: TGTGCCAGCAGCCCACTCCAGGGTATCACCGGGGAGCTGTTTTTT.

The V call is TRBV2, the J call TRBJ2-3, with 8 positions matching TRBD1. Per the germline V gene, CDR1 is SNHLY and CDR2 is FYNNEI. CDR3 length: 15 amino acids. Trimming removed 5 bases from V and 1 base from J; junction bases left unmatched: 5. Here the CDR3 DNA reads TGTGCCAGCAGTCGCCCGACAGGGGGCACAGATACGCAGTATTTT. Its translation is CASSRPTGGTDTQYF.

The chain has TRBV6-1 and TRBJ1-1; 7 nucleotides line up with TRBD1. After removal of 6 bases from V and 4 bases from J, the junction contained 11 bases not matched to a gene. The CDR3 has 15 amino acids. Germline V gene lookup returns CDR1 MNHNS and CDR2 SASEGT. The CDR3 spells CASSPGTAVTTEAFF. CDR3 sequence (DNA): TGTGCCAGCAGCCCCGGGACAGCTGTAACCACTGAAGCTTTCTTT.

This rearrangement joins TRBV5-1 to TRBJ2-2, with 7 nucleotides matching TRBD2. Losses at the gene ends were 0 bases for V and 5 bases for J; bases not matched to a gene: 10. The CDR3 totals 17 residues. Per germline, CDR1 SGHRS and CDR2 YFSETQ. DNA of the CDR3: TGCGCCAGCAGCTTGGGAGATGGCGGGGGAGATACCGGGGAGCTGTTTTTT. This gives the protein CASSLGDGGGDTGELFF.

The chain carries TRBV19 and TRBJ2-2; TRBD2 agrees at 11 bases. J gave up 2 bases and V 4 bases, and 9 bases lay outside the gene matches. CDR3 length: 18 amino acids. CDR1 and CDR2 (germline): LNHDA, SQIVND (reference sequence). CDR3 region: CASSSRSTSGGNTGELFF. CDR3 nucleotides: TGTGCCAGTAGTAGCCGATCCACTAGCGGGGGCAACACCGGGGAGCTGTTTTTT.

The chain combines TRBV10-2 with TRBJ2-2; the match to TRBD2 covers 12 bases. CDR1 is WSHSY, CDR2 SAAADI, per germline. With 3 bases clipped from V and 0 bases from J, the junction kept 11 bases outside the gene matches. The CDR3 contains 20 residues. CDR3 nucleotide sequence: TGCGCCAGCAGTGAATGGCTAGCGGGAGGGCGGGTATCGAACACCGGGGAGCTGTTTTTT. It translates to CASSEWLAGGRVSNTGELFF.

The chain couples TRBV27 to TRBJ1-3; TRBD1 matches at 9 bases. Germline values: CDR1 MNHEY, CDR2 SMNVEV (reference sequence). The J segment lost 2 bases and the V segment lost 9 bases, leaving 5 bases of the junction unmatched. The CDR3 extends over 14 amino acids. CDR3: CASWDRVAGNTIYF. As DNA, the CDR3 is TGTGCCAGTTGGGACAGGGTGGCTGGAAACACCATATATTTT.

This chain links TRBV5-1 with TRBJ1-4; 7 bases line up with TRBD1. The V segment lost 0 bases and the J segment 5 bases; nucleotides outside the gene matches: 7. Germline V gives CDR1 SGHRS, CDR2 YFSETQ. The CDR3 has 16 residues. In DNA, the CDR3 is TGCGCCAGCAGCTTGGACAGGGGAAAAGGGAATGAAAAACTGTTTTTT. Amino acids: CASSLDRGKGNEKLFF.

This chain joins TRBV7-7 and TRBJ2-2, with 12 bases that match TRBD1. Per the germline V gene, CDR1 is SSHAT and CDR2 is FNYEAQ (reference sequence). CDR3 length: 16 residues. The junction had 3 bases not matched to a gene; V was cut back by 1 base and J by 6 bases. The CDR3 nucleotides read TGTGCCAGCAGCTTAGAGGGACAGGGGGCCTCCGGGGAGCTGTTTTTT. Translation: CASSLEGQGASGELFF.

The rearrangement uses TRBV6-6 and TRBJ1-1; D perhaps matches TRBD1 (5 bases). Germline V lookup: CDR1 MNHNY, CDR2 SVGAGI (reference sequence). This CDR3 is built from 13 residues. The V and J ends lost 6 bases and 1 base respectively, with 9 bases between them. In DNA form, the CDR3 reads TGTGCCAGCAGCTCGGACAAGAACACTGAAGCTTTCTTT. Translated, it gives CASSSDKNTEAFF.

Regarding this clone: A much bigger clone sits one base away, suggesting this may be a read error. The J gene is TRBJ1-1, the V gene TRBV5-6; D might be TRBD1 (5 bases). V was pared by 4 bases and J by 1 base, with 8 bases between. Germline lookup yields CDR1 SGHDT and CDR2 YYEEEE. The CDR3 contains 13 residues. Here the CDR3 DNA reads TGTGCCAGCAGCGCCGACAGGAACACTGAAGCTTTCTTT. Its protein product is CASSADRNTEAFF.

This clone was picked up one time. The chain is built from TRBV28 and TRBJ2-5, with TRBD1 as a possible D gene (6 bases). Between the trimmed V and J ends, which lost 6 bases and 4 bases, there was a span of 15 bases. The CDR3 spans 14 residues. CDR1 is MDHEN and CDR2 is SYDVKM in the germline V gene. CDR3 residues: CASSRDTTRETQYF. The CDR3 DNA reads TGTGCCAGCAGCCGGGACACTACCCGAGAGACCCAGTACTTC.

The gene calls are TRBV7-3 and TRBJ2-2; D not resolved. The CDR3 is 15 amino acids. The V and J ends lost 3 bases and 0 bases respectively, with 8 bases between them. The germline CDR1 and CDR2 sequences are SGHTA and FQGTGA. The CDR3, as DNA: TGTGCCAGCAGCTTGGCAGGAACGAACACCGGGGAGCTGTTTTTT. It translates to CASSLAGTNTGELFF.

CDR3 nucleotides: TGTGCCAGCAGTTTATCGTGGCGAGCGCCTAGCACAGATACGCAGTATTTT. Amino acid sequence: CASSLSWRAPSTDTQYF. The chain couples TRBV27 to TRBJ2-3; no clear D. Trimming left V 0 bases short and J 0 bases short, with 13 bases between. Germline assignment: CDR1 MNHEY and CDR2 SMNVEV (reference sequence). There are 17 residues in the CDR3.

This clone was detected a few times. The chain is built from TRBV7-8 and TRBJ2-7; 8 nucleotides align to TRBD1. The CDR3 covers 16 residues. Germline V CDR1 and CDR2: SGHVS, FQNEAQ. Losses at the gene ends were 1 base for V and 5 bases for J; bases not matched to a gene: 10. CDR3 nucleotide sequence: TGTGCCAGCAGCTTAGTAATGGGACAGGTATTAGACGAGCAGTACTTC. Translation: CASSLVMGQVLDEQYF.

V gene TRBV30 combines with J gene TRBJ2-3, with D hard to call. Germline CDR1 and CDR2: GTSNPN and SVGIG (reference sequence). The germline V and J ends were trimmed by 5 bases and 8 bases, with 11 bases remaining between them. CDR3 length: 11 residues. The CDR3 DNA is TGTGCCTGGGAGGAAGCTATTACGCAGTATTTT. Translated, it gives CAWEEAITQYF.

The chain employs TRBV28 and TRBJ2-7, with 9 bases matching TRBD2. The germline CDR1 and CDR2 sequences are MDHEN and SYDVKM. The V gene end was trimmed by 2 bases and the J gene end by 4 bases; junction bases not matched to a gene: 6. This CDR3 region has 15 residues. In nucleotides, the CDR3 is TGTGCCAGCAGTTTAGGAGCGGGAGGCCTTTACGAGCAGTACTTC. Its protein is CASSLGAGGLYEQYF.

This chain uses TRBV5-1 with TRBJ1-1; 8 bases align to TRBD1. Germline V CDR1 and CDR2: SGHRS, YFSETQ. The CDR3 runs 16 residues. J was trimmed by 2 bases and V by 2 bases; bases with no gene match: 8. CDR3 bases: TGCGCCAGCAGCTTCGGGACAGGCGGACTTAACACTGAAGCTTTCTTT. This encodes CASSFGTGGLNTEAFF.

The chain is built from TRBV5-4 and TRBJ2-5, with 8 bases identical to TRBD2. Germline V lookup: CDR1 SGHNT, CDR2 YYREEE (reference sequence). The trim removed 4 bases at V and 1 base at J, leaving 9 bases unmatched. This CDR3 has 16 residues. CDR3 DNA: TGTGCCAGCAGCCCTTTAAGCGGGGGAGGCCAAGAGACCCAGTACTTC. Amino acid sequence: CASSPLSGGGQETQYF. The complete variable domain, with remaining parts taken from reference TRBV5-4 and TRBJ2-5, reads ETGVTQSPTHLIKTRGQQVTLRCSSQSGHNTVSWYQQALGQGPQFIFQYYREEENGRGNFPPRFSGLQFPNYSSELNVNALELDDSALYLCASSPLSGGGQETQYFGPGTRLLVL.

This chain links TRBV9 with TRBJ2-7, with 9 bases that match TRBD1. The junction had 5 bases not matched to a gene; V was cut back by 4 bases and J by 3 bases. There are 14 residues in the CDR3. Germline CDR1 reads SGDLS; CDR2 reads YYNGEE. CDR3 coding DNA: TGTGCCAGCAGCCCCACGACAGGGGGCTACGAGCAGTACTTC. It encodes CASSPTTGGYEQYF.

The CDR3 DNA is TGCGCCAGCAGCATAACGACAGGCACTGGGGCCAACGTCCTGACTTTC. The encoded protein is CASSITTGTGANVLTF. This rearrangement joins TRBV5-1 to TRBJ2-6; D is possibly TRBD1 (6 bases). The germline CDR1 and CDR2 sequences are SGHRS and YFSETQ. This CDR3 is built from 16 residues. V lost 4 bases and J lost 2, with 13 bases in between. Filled out from reference TRBV5-1 and TRBJ2-6, the complete variable domain reads KAGVTQTPRYLIKTRGQQVTLSCSPISGHRSVSWYQQTPGQGLQFLFEYFSETQRNKGNFPGRFSGRQFSNSRSEMNVSTLELGDSALYLCASSITTGTGANVLTFGAGSRLTVL.

The CDR3 sequence is CASSSRRELAGNQPQHF. CDR3 DNA sequence: TGTGCCAGCAGTTCCAGACGTGAGTTGGCGGGCAATCAGCCCCAGCATTTT. The chain combines TRBV2 with TRBJ1-5; D remains unclear. The CDR3 extends over 17 amino acids. Deletions cut 5 bases from V and 2 bases from J, with 19 bases between. The V gene's germline CDR1 is SNHLY and CDR2 FYNNEI. Together with reference TRBV2 and TRBJ1-5, the CDR3 gives the full variable domain: EPEVTQTPSHQVTQMGQEVILRCVPISNHLYFYWYRQILGQKVEFLVSFYNNEISEKSEIFDDQFSVERPDGSNFTLKIRSTKLEDSAMYFCASSSRRELAGNQPQHFGDGTRLSIL.

The V call is TRBV7-9, the J call TRBJ2-2; 12 bases agree with TRBD2. Germline loops: CDR1 SEHNR, CDR2 FQNEAQ (reference sequence). This CDR3 spans 16 amino acids. V lost 1 base to trimming and J lost 8 bases; unmatched junction nucleotides: 5. The CDR3 loop reads CASSLGLAGVTGELFF. In nucleotides, the CDR3 is TGTGCCAGCAGCTTAGGACTAGCGGGAGTAACAGGGGAGCTGTTTTTT.

CDR3 DNA sequence: TGTGCCAGCAGTCCCTCTGGCTCCTGGCACGAGCAGTACTTC. Its protein is CASSPSGSWHEQYF. The chain uses TRBV6-5 and TRBJ2-7; no firm D call. This CDR3 has 14 amino acids. V gave up 5 bases and J gave up 5 bases, with 16 bases separating them. Germline lookup yields CDR1 MNHEY and CDR2 SVGAGI.

The chain recombines TRBV28 with TRBJ1-4; TRBD1 might be the D (6 bases). The germline V and J ends were trimmed by 5 bases and 7 bases, with 11 bases remaining between them. Germline loops: CDR1 MDHEN, CDR2 SYDVKM. The CDR3 has 13 amino acids. The CDR3, as DNA: TGTGCCAGCAGTGGTGGGGGCAGTGAAAAACTGTTTTTT. Translating gives CASSGGGSEKLFF.

The chain uses TRBV21-1 and TRBJ1-1; TRBD1 was called by the table and not checked on the DNA. TRBV21-1 is termed a pseudogene. The CDR3 has 15 residues. The CDR3 coding sequence is TGTGCCAGCAGCCCACCACACAGGCCCCGCACTGAAGCTTTCTTT. This gives the protein CASSPPHRPRTEAFF.